Listed below are T cell receptor beta chains from one sample, sequenced in a study of blood T cell repertoires in COVID-19. Data came from immunoSEQ multiplex PCR; TCRdb stores just in-frame clones and leaves some out. Seen here are some 270,000 clones, more than 75% observed once, and the top ten hold 5% to 7.5%. The sequencing sample was made of PBMCs or T cells enriched from blood (not recorded which). The receptors come from a woman aged 50 to 60 who had been exposed to COVID-19. CDR3s include the opening cysteine and the closing phenylalanine or tryptophan. D genes are given only for firm matches. Size is stated for part of the rows, as once, few or many counts, or as a class when the clone is expanded.

abundance | j_gene | d_gene | v_gene | CDR3aa | CDR3nt
NA | TRBJ2-7 | TRBD1 | TRBV6-5 | CASSYSKGGTGFTKYF | TGTGCCAGCAGTTACTCGAAAGGCGGGACAGGGTTTACAAAGTACTTC
NA | TRBJ2-1 | TRBD2 | TRBV28 | CASSLGGGRWNEQFF | TGTGCCAGCAGTTTAGGCGGGGGAAGATGGAATGAGCAGTTCTTC
many | TRBJ2-5 | TRBD2 | TRBV19 | CASSRRGGRETQYF | TGTGCCAGTAGTAGGCGGGGGGGCCGGGAGACCCAGTACTTC
NA | TRBJ2-2 | NA | TRBV6-1 | CASSEAPGQPRPGELFF | TGTGCCAGCAGTGAAGCTCCCGGACAGCCCAGGCCCGGGGAGCTGTTTTTT
NA | TRBJ2-3 | TRBD1 | TRBV24-1 | CATSDLKGGYTQYF | TGTGCCACCAGTGATTTGAAAGGGGGCTATACGCAGTATTTT
NA | TRBJ2-3 | TRBD2 | TRBV11-2 | CASSPGLATSTDTQYF | TGTGCCAGCAGCCCCGGACTAGCGACTAGCACAGATACGCAGTATTTT
NA | TRBJ2-5 | NA | TRBV7-9 | CASRRDTQETQYF | TGTGCCAGCAGAAGGGACACACAAGAGACCCAGTACTTC
NA | TRBJ1-4 | TRBD1 | TRBV6-4 | CASRGQGATNEKLFF | TGTGCCAGCAGAGGACAGGGGGCAACTAATGAAAAACTGTTTTTT
NA | TRBJ1-3 | NA | TRBV6-5 | CASSRGLGSGNTIYF | TGTGCCAGCAGTCGAGGATTAGGCTCTGGAAACACCATATATTTT
NA | TRBJ2-1 | TRBD2 | TRBV6-2/TRBV6-3 | CASSRSGGQYNEQFF | TGTGCCAGCAGCCGTAGCGGGGGCCAGTACAATGAGCAGTTCTTC
NA | TRBJ2-4 | TRBD1 | TRBV7-2 | CASSVAGTGAKNIQYF | TGTGCCAGCAGCGTTGCCGGGACAGGGGCAAAAAACATTCAGTACTTC
NA | TRBJ1-2 | NA | TRBV6-5 | CASRPQGPRGGYTF | TGTGCCAGCAGACCACAGGGTCCCCGGGGTGGCTACACCTTC
NA | TRBJ2-5 | NA | TRBV2 | CASSEGRGLETQYF | TGTGCCAGCAGTGAAGGAAGGGGATTGGAGACCCAGTACTTC
NA | TRBJ1-1 | NA | TRBV5-1 | CASSLDAGLEAFF | TGCGCCAGCAGCTTGGATGCGGGGTTAGAAGCTTTCTTT
NA | TRBJ1-1 | NA | TRBV7-8 | CASSLRGGAEAFF | TGTGCCAGCAGCTTAAGGGGAGGCGCTGAAGCTTTCTTT
once | TRBJ1-5 | TRBD1 | TRBV5-5 | CASSLEAGTGHQPQHF | TGTGCCAGCAGCTTGGAGGCTGGGACAGGCCATCAGCCCCAGCATTTT
many | TRBJ2-7 | NA | TRBV7-9 | CASSLAYYEQYF | TGTGCCAGCAGCTTAGCATACTACGAGCAGTACTTC
NA | TRBJ1-3 | NA | TRBV11-2 | CASSLGSSGNTIYF | TGTGCCAGCAGCTTAGGCAGCTCTGGAAACACCATATATTTT
few | TRBJ1-3 | NA | TRBV5-1 | CASSLVGLGGYSGNTIYF | TGCGCCAGCAGCTTGGTCGGTTTGGGAGGGTACTCTGGAAACACCATATATTTT
NA | TRBJ2-4 | TRBD2 | TRBV2 | CATSPGLARKNIQYF | TGTGCCACCTCACCGGGACTAGCGCGTAAAAACATTCAGTACTTC
NA | TRBJ2-5 | NA | TRBV12-3/TRBV12-4 | CASSSSSQTQYF | TGTGCCAGCAGTTCTTCCTCTCAGACCCAGTACTTC
few | TRBJ2-2 | TRBD1 | TRBV5-1 | CASSRRGRTTNTGELFF | TGCGCCAGCAGCCGCAGGGGGCGGACTACGAACACCGGGGAGCTGTTTTTT
NA | TRBJ1-2 | NA | TRBV4-2 | CASSQDRSGYTF | TGTGCCAGCAGCCAAGATCGGAGCGGCTACACCTTC
NA | TRBJ1-1 | NA | TRBV12-5 | CASAPGGNTEAFF | TGTGCTAGTGCCCCGGGGGGGAACACTGAAGCTTTCTTT
NA | TRBJ1-3 | TRBD1 | TRBV27 | CASIRGGPSSGNTIYF | TGTGCCAGCATCCGAGGGGGCCCGTCCTCTGGAAACACCATATATTTT
NA | TRBJ2-7 | NA | TRBV6-1 | CASSEALRRDEQYF | TGTGCCAGCAGTGAAGCGCTTCGGAGGGACGAGCAGTACTTC
few | TRBJ1-6 | TRBD1 | TRBV2 | CASVRDRGFGSPLHF | TGTGCCAGCGTCCGGGACAGGGGGTTTGGATCACCCCTCCACTTT
NA | TRBJ2-3 | NA | TRBV6-1 | CASREDWGLQDTQYF | TGTGCCAGCAGAGAAGATTGGGGGCTTCAAGATACGCAGTATTTT
NA | TRBJ1-1 | NA | TRBV2 | CASSELRQASTEAFF | TGTGCCAGCAGTGAATTAAGACAGGCCTCCACTGAAGCTTTCTTT
NA | TRBJ2-5 | NA | TRBV2 | CASSEGGASQETQYF | TGTGCCAGCAGTGAAGGCGGTGCCTCCCAAGAGACCCAGTACTTC
NA | TRBJ1-5 | TRBD1 | TRBV19 | CASSPQGQITQPQHF | TGTGCCAGTAGTCCTCAGGGACAGATTACTCAGCCCCAGCATTTT
many | TRBJ2-4 | NA | TRBV7-2 | CASSLEGGQAKNIQYF | TGTGCCAGCAGCTTAGAGGGGGGACAGGCCAAAAACATTCAGTACTTC
NA | TRBJ1-6 | TRBD1 | TRBV24-1 | CATPGTGSSPLHF | TGTGCCACCCCCGGGACAGGCTCTTCACCCCTCCACTTT
once | TRBJ2-1 | TRBD2 | TRBV4-2 | CASSQDGTGGHNEQFF | TGTGCCAGCAGCCAAGATGGAACGGGGGGGCACAATGAGCAGTTCTTC
NA | TRBJ1-6 | TRBD1 | TRBV10-3 | CATTDRDNSPLHF | TGTGCCACCACGGACAGGGATAATTCACCCCTCCACTTT
NA | TRBJ1-5 | NA | TRBV6-1 | CASSEGGGQPQHF | TGTGCCAGCAGTGAAGGGGGCGGTCAGCCCCAGCATTTT
NA | TRBJ2-6 | NA | TRBV7-8 | CASSTRTTGLGANVLTF | TGTGCCAGCAGCACTCGAACAACAGGGTTGGGGGCCAACGTCCTGACTTTC
once | TRBJ2-3 | TRBD2 | TRBV7-8 | CASSSLGERGMFSTDTQYF | TGTGCCAGCAGCTCCCTCGGGGAGCGGGGGATGTTTAGCACAGATACGCAGTATTTT
NA | TRBJ2-3 | NA | TRBV19 | CASNPTWGGTDTQYF | TGTGCCAGTAATCCCACCTGGGGGGGCACAGATACGCAGTATTTT
NA | TRBJ1-5 | TRBD1 | TRBV5-1 | CASSTGDTQQPQHF | TGCGCCAGCAGCACAGGGGACACTCAACAGCCCCAGCATTTT
NA | TRBJ1-1 | TRBD1 | TRBV28 | CASSCRDRSNTEAFF | TGTGCCAGCAGTTGCCGGGACAGATCAAACACTGAAGCTTTCTTT
NA | TRBJ1-6 | NA | TRBV5-4 | CASSLFGDPPLHF | TGTGCCAGCAGCTTGTTCGGAGATCCACCCCTCCACTTT
once | TRBJ2-5 | NA | TRBV29-1 | CSVREPETQYF | TGCAGCGTTCGGGAGCCCGAGACCCAGTACTTC
once | TRBJ2-3 | NA | TRBV5-1 | CASSPASGTTDTQYF | TGCGCCAGCAGCCCGGCCAGCGGAACCACAGATACGCAGTATTTT
NA | TRBJ2-7 | NA | TRBV11-2 | CASSLRGGATYEQYF | TGTGCCAGCAGCTTAAGGGGGGGGGCCACCTACGAGCAGTACTTC